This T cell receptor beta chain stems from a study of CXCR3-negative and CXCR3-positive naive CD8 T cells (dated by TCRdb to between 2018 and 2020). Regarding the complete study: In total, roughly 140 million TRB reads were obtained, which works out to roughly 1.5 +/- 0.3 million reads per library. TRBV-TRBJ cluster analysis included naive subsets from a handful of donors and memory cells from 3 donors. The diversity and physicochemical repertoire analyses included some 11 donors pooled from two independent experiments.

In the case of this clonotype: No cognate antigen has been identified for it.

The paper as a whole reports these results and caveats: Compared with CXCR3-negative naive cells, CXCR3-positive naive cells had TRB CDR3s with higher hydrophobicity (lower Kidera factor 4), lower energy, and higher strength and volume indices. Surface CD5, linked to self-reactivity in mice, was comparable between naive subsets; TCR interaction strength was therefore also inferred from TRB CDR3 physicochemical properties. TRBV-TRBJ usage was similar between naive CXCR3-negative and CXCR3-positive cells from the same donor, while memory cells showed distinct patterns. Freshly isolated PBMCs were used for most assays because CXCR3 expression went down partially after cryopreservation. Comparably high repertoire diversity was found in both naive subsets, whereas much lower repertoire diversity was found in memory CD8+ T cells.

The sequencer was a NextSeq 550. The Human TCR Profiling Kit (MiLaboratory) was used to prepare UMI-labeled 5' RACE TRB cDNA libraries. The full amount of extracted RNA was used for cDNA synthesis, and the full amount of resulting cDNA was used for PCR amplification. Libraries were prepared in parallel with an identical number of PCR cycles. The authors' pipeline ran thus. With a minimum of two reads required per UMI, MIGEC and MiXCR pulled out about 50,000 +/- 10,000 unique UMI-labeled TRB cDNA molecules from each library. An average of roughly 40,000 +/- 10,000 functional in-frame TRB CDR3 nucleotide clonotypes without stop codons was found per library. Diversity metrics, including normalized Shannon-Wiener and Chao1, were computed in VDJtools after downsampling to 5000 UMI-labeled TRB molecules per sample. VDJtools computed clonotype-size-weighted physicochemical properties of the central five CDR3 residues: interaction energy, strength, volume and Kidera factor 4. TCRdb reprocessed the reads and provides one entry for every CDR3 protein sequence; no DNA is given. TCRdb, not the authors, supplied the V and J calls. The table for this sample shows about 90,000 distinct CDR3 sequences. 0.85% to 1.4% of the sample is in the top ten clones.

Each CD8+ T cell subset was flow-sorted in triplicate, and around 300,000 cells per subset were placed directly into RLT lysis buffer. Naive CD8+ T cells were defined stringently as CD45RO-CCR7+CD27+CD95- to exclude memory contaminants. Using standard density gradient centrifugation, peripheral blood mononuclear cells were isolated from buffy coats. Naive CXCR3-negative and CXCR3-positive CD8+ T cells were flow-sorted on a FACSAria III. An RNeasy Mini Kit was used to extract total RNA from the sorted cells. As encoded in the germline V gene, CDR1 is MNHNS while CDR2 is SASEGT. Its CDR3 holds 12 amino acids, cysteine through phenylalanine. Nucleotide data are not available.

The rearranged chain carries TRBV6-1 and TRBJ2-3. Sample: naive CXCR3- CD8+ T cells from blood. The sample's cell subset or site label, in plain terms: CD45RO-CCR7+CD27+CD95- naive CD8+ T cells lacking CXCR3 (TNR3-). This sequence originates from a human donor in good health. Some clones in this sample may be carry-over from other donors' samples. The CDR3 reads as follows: CASRIDTDTQYF.